A single sample gave rise to the 28 T cell receptor beta chains below, sequenced in a study of T cells in Graves' hyperthyroidism and ophthalmopathy (dated by TCRdb to about 2019). Libraries were built with multiplex PCR. The data were produced on an Illumina HiSeq 2000. The TCR beta CDR3 regions were amplified from RNA transcripts. The first round of RT-PCR for the TCR CDR3 was performed with the HTBI primer set and the Qiagen OneStep RT-PCR kit. Using fastp at Q25 and MiXCR, TCRdb reprocessed the public reads and kept productive beta chains. One record per CDR3 amino acid sequence lists the most common genes and DNA. The sample records about 160,000 distinct CDR3 sequences, about 9% of which are singletons. The ten largest clones add up to over 20% of the sample. Sample: blood. The receptor source for this set is a woman younger than 35 with Graves' hyperthyroidism that later progressed to Graves' ophthalmopathy.

This clonotype was seen at least ten times. The rearrangement links TRBV4-2 to TRBJ1-5, with 10 bases lining up with TRBD1. The CDR3 is 16 amino acids. Per the germline V gene, CDR1 is LGHNA and CDR2 is YNFKEQ. Trimming took 2 bases from V and 5 from J; bases not matched to a gene: 6. The CDR3 DNA reads TGTGCCAGCAGCCAATATGGGACAGGGGTGGATCAGCCCCAGCATTTT. This translates into CASSQYGTGVDQPQHF.

This clonotype was seen many times. The chain links TRBV24-1 to TRBJ2-2; D may be TRBD1 (6 bases). This CDR3 spans 17 amino acids. CDR1 and CDR2 (germline): KGHDR, SFDVKD. Trimming pared 4 bases from V and 2 bases from J, leaving 16 bases between. CDR3 bases: TGTGCCACCAGTGACCCCTTACAGGGAGCAAACACCGGGGAGCTGTTTTTT. Translating it yields CATSDPLQGANTGELFF.

At least ten counts were recorded for this clonotype. V and J are TRBV28 and TRBJ1-3; D gene ambiguous. The CDR3 spans 15 residues. The V end lost 8 bases, the J end lost 4 bases, and 18 bases lay between the germline ends. Germline V gene data show CDR1 as MDHEN and CDR2 as SYDVKM. The DNA of the CDR3 is TGTGCCAGCTTTCCCAGTTTGGGTGAGGGAAACACCATATATTTT. The encoded protein is CASFPSLGEGNTIYF. The full variable domain, with the rest looked up from reference TRBV28 and TRBJ1-3, is DVKVTQSSRYLVKRTGEKVFLECVQDMDHENMFWYRQDPGLGLRLIYFSYDVKMKEKGDIPEGYSVSREKKERFSLILESASTNQTSMYLCASFPSLGEGNTIYFGEGSWLTVV.

There are many counts of this clonotype. The chain uses TRBV29-1 and TRBJ1-4; unclear D gene. CDR1 is SQVTM and CDR2 is ANQGSEA in the germline V gene. Trimming pared 4 bases from V and 4 bases from J, leaving 13 bases between. The CDR3 consists of 14 residues. In DNA form, the CDR3 reads TGCAGCGTTGGAGGACTGGGTAGTAATGAAAAACTGTTTTTT. It codes for CSVGGLGSNEKLFF.

Points on this clonotype: A much larger clone lies one base from this, so it may be a read error. The chain joins TRBV12-3 or TRBV12-4 to TRBJ2-1, with D possibly being TRBD2 (6 bases). The CDR3 has 14 amino acids. V gave up 3 bases and J gave up 0 bases, with 6 bases separating them. The CDR3 sequence: CASSFGSSYNEQFF. In nucleotides, the CDR3 is TGTGCCAGCAGTTTCGGGAGCTCCTACAATGAGCAGTTCTTC.

The table lists this clonotype with many counts. J is TRBJ1-6 and V is TRBV7-8; D remains unclear. Germline loops: CDR1 SGHVS, CDR2 FQNEAQ. This CDR3 contains 16 residues. Trimming removed 5 bases from V and 5 bases from J, with 16 bases in between. The CDR3 loop reads CASSPADIVHNSPLHF. In DNA, the CDR3 is TGTGCCAGCAGCCCCGCAGATATCGTCCATAATTCACCCCTCCACTTT.

This clonotype occurred many times. The CDR3 nucleotides read TGTGCCAGCAGTGGCCCGGGACAGGCTAATGAAAAACTGTTTTTT. Translating gives CASSGPGQANEKLFF. The V gene is TRBV2, the J gene TRBJ1-4, with 8 bases lining up with TRBD1. The CDR3 has 15 residues. V trimming: 4 bases; J trimming: 3 bases; junction bases outside the gene matches: 4. The V gene's germline CDR1 is SNHLY and CDR2 FYNNEI.

This clonotype was counted at least ten times. The chain joins TRBV7-2 to TRBJ1-5, with unresolved D. Trimming removed 1 base from V and 7 bases from J, with 14 bases in between. The germline CDR1 and CDR2 sequences are SGHTA and FQGNSA. This CDR3 is built from 15 residues. The CDR3 region has the DNA TGTGCCAGCAGCTTAGGGGGTAGGGCGAGACAGCCCCAGCATTTT. As protein: CASSLGGRARQPQHF.

In its sample, this clonotype was seen many times. The chain links TRBV3-1 to TRBJ2-7; no clear D gene. Trimming shortened V by 1 base and J by 0 bases, and 10 bases separated the two germline ends. The CDR3 is 15 amino acids. Germline CDR1 is LGHDT and CDR2 is YNNKEL (reference sequence). The CDR3 DNA sequence: TGTGCCAGCAGCCAAGGGAGAGGAGCCTCCTACGAGCAGTACTTC. Amino acids: CASSQGRGASYEQYF.

This clonotype was seen many times. J is TRBJ2-3 and V is TRBV28, with D perhaps matching TRBD2 (6 bases). V was clipped by 6 bases and J by 6 bases, with 16 bases between them. This CDR3 is built from 14 residues. The germline gives CDR1 MDHEN, CDR2 SYDVKM. The CDR3: CASRAGTETDTQYF. The CDR3 DNA follows: TGTGCCAGCAGGGCCGGGACTGAAACCGATACGCAGTATTTT. The full variable domain, rest sourced from reference TRBV28 and TRBJ2-3, is DVKVTQSSRYLVKRTGEKVFLECVQDMDHENMFWYRQDPGLGLRLIYFSYDVKMKEKGDIPEGYSVSREKKERFSLILESASTNQTSMYLCASRAGTETDTQYFGPGTRLTVL.

In its sample, this clonotype was seen a few times. V usage is TRBV4-2 and J usage is TRBJ1-6; possible D gene TRBD1, 5 bases. Germline V gene data show CDR1 as LGHNA and CDR2 as YNFKEQ. CDR3 length: 17 amino acids. Between the trimmed V and J ends, which lost 1 base and 7 bases, there was a span of 17 bases. This CDR3 reads CASSQVLSQGLNSPLHF. The CDR3 nucleotides are TGTGCCAGCAGCCAAGTTCTTTCGCAGGGACTGAATTCACCCCTCCACTTT.

In its sample, this clonotype was seen a few times. The genes are TRBV20-1 and TRBJ1-4; D gene uncertain. The V gene lost 6 bases and the J gene lost 12 bases, with 14 bases spanning the gap. The CDR3 is 11 amino acids. CDR1 is DFQATT and CDR2 is SNEGSKA in the germline V gene (reference sequence). CDR3 nucleotide sequence: TGCAGTGCCCTTGGGTTGACGGAACTGTTTTTT. Amino acids: CSALGLTELFF.

The V call is TRBV30, the J call TRBJ2-2; tentatively, D is TRBD1 (5 bases). Germline loops: CDR1 GTSNPN, CDR2 SVGIG (reference sequence). V lost 2 bases and J lost 6, with 10 bases in between. The CDR3 is 13 residues long. The CDR3 DNA is TGTGCCTGGAGTACCAGGGCGTCCGGGGAGCTGTTTTTT. Residues: CAWSTRASGELFF.

This clonotype was counted at least ten times. This chain links TRBV3-1 with TRBJ1-2; no clear D. Germline assignment: CDR1 LGHDT and CDR2 YNNKEL (reference sequence). The CDR3 runs to 12 residues. Between the trimmed V and J ends, which lost 1 base and 6 bases, there was a span of 6 bases. The CDR3 protein is CASSQGGNGYTF. The CDR3 nucleotides read TGTGCCAGCAGCCAAGGTGGTAATGGCTACACCTTC.

The V call is TRBV30, the J call TRBJ2-3, with a weak D call TRBD1 (5 bases). Germline assignment: CDR1 GTSNPN and CDR2 SVGIG (reference sequence). Trimming left V 5 bases short and J 3 bases short, with 18 bases between. This CDR3 is built from 15 residues. CDR3 sequence (DNA): TGTGCCTGGGGACCCCAGGGAATCGGGACAGATACGCAGTATTTT. It specifies CAWGPQGIGTDTQYF.

This clonotype was observed at least ten times. The rearrangement uses TRBV7-6 and TRBJ2-7; possible D gene TRBD1, 6 bases. The germline V gene encodes CDR1 SGHVS and CDR2 FNYEAQ. The V end was cut by 6 bases, the J end by 0 bases, with 12 bases between. This CDR3 has 14 amino acids. The DNA for the CDR3 is TGTGCCAGCAGTGCGGACAGCTACTCCTACGAGCAGTACTTC. Protein: CASSADSYSYEQYF.

In its sample, this clonotype was seen many times. V is TRBV10-2 and J is TRBJ2-3, with D maybe TRBD2 (5 bases). Germline V lookup: CDR1 WSHSY, CDR2 SAAADI. The CDR3 contains 12 residues. The V end was cut by 6 bases, the J end by 6 bases, with 10 bases between. For the CDR3, the DNA is TGCGCCAGCAGAGAAATAGCGGATACGCAGTATTTT. Its protein is CASREIADTQYF.

This clonotype showed up many times. This chain links TRBV20-1 with TRBJ1-2, with TRBD1 matching 10 bases. This CDR3 contains 14 residues. Germline loops: CDR1 DFQATT, CDR2 SNEGSKA (reference sequence). Trimming removed 0 bases from V and 5 bases from J; junction bases left unmatched: 3. In nucleotides, the CDR3 is TGCAGTGCTAGAGACCCGGGACAGGGGTATGGCTACACCTTC. Encoded protein: CSARDPGQGYGYTF.

Many counts were recorded for this clonotype. The chain recombines TRBV27 with TRBJ1-2, with 10 positions matching TRBD1. Germline assignment: CDR1 MNHEY and CDR2 SMNVEV (reference sequence). With 5 bases clipped from V and 2 bases from J, the junction kept 11 bases outside the gene matches. The CDR3 extends over 17 amino acids. CDR3 region: CASSPRVLGQGNYGYTF. The CDR3 DNA follows: TGTGCCAGCAGTCCACGGGTGCTGGGACAGGGGAACTATGGCTACACCTTC.

There are many counts of this clonotype. This sequence joins TRBV30 and TRBJ1-4; D might be TRBD1 (5 bases). V was cut by 5 bases and J by 8 bases, with 18 bases left in between. Germline V gene data show CDR1 as GTSNPN and CDR2 as SVGIG (reference sequence). This CDR3 region has 14 residues. The CDR3 is CAWGRQTSSEKLFF. DNA of the CDR3: TGTGCCTGGGGGCGACAGACCTCCAGCGAAAAACTGTTTTTT.

This clonotype has ten or more counts. The CDR3 coding sequence is TGTGCCAGCAGACAACCAGGGTTCGTGGAACACAATGAGCAGTTCTTC. The encoded protein is CASRQPGFVEHNEQFF. The chain links TRBV6-1 to TRBJ2-1; possible D gene TRBD1, 5 bases. The V end was cut by 6 bases, the J end by 5 bases, with 20 bases between. CDR3 length: 16 amino acids. Germline V gives CDR1 MNHNS, CDR2 SASEGT.

This clonotype was seen many times. DNA of the CDR3: TGTGCCAGCAGCCAAGACACTTTCCAAGAGACCCAGTACTTC. It encodes CASSQDTFQETQYF. The chain links TRBV3-1 to TRBJ2-5; D uncertain. The germline V gene encodes CDR1 LGHDT and CDR2 YNNKEL (reference sequence). Trimming removed 0 bases from V and 1 base from J, with 6 bases in between. This CDR3 is built from 14 residues.

This clonotype was counted many times. The rearrangement links TRBV27 to TRBJ1-1; 7 bases line up with TRBD1. CDR1 and CDR2 from the germline V gene are MNHEY and SMNVEV (reference sequence). The CDR3 runs to 18 residues. J was trimmed by 3 bases and V by 2 bases; bases with no gene match: 15. CDR3 DNA: TGTGCCAGCAGTTTACGGAAGACAGGGAGTTGGTGGGACACTGAAGCTTTCTTT. Its protein is CASSLRKTGSWWDTEAFF.

This clonotype was seen at least ten times. This chain connects TRBV10-3 to TRBJ1-2; the match to TRBD1 covers 7 bases. This CDR3 is 14 amino acids long. V was clipped by 10 bases and J by 8 bases; unmatched bases: 16. The V gene's germline CDR1 is ENHRY and CDR2 SYGVKD. The CDR3 DNA follows: TGTGCCACTGGGACAGATGGAGGTGTCCAGGGCTACACCTTC. Translating gives CATGTDGGVQGYTF.

This clonotype appeared a few times. The rearrangement links TRBV5-1 to TRBJ2-7, with D hard to call. This CDR3 contains 13 residues. V lost 0 bases and J 0 bases, leaving 4 bases between the germline ends. CDR1 is SGHRS, CDR2 YFSETQ, per germline. This CDR3 is CASSLATSYEQYF. The CDR3 DNA reads as TGCGCCAGCAGCTTGGCAACCTCCTACGAGCAGTACTTC.

In its sample, this clonotype was seen a few times. This may be a read error: a much more frequent sequence differs by one nucleotide. The chain joins TRBV12-3 or TRBV12-4 to TRBJ1-6; D gene ambiguous. This CDR3 region has 16 residues. V was clipped by 1 base and J by 2 bases, with 9 bases between them. The CDR3 spells CASSLGGFPYNSPLHF. Here the CDR3 DNA reads TGTGCCAGCAGTTTAGGGGGATTCCCCTATAATTCACCCCTCCACTTT.

The chain is built from TRBV9 and TRBJ2-1; 10 nucleotides line up with TRBD2. CDR1 is SGDLS and CDR2 is YYNGEE in the germline V gene. J was trimmed by 8 bases and V by 5 bases; bases with no gene match: 19. This CDR3 has 18 residues. CDR3 in DNA: TGTGCCAGCAGTGAGTATGGACGTCTAGCGGGAGTGGGTCATGAGCAGTTCTTC. It yields the protein CASSEYGRLAGVGHEQFF.

This clonotype appeared many times. The chain couples TRBV7-6 to TRBJ1-5, with 7 positions matching TRBD1. Trimming removed 6 bases from V and 5 bases from J; junction bases left unmatched: 16. Germline loops: CDR1 SGHVS, CDR2 FNYEAQ. The CDR3 covers 17 residues. This CDR3 reads CASRSLAGTEHYQPQHF. In DNA form, the CDR3 reads TGTGCCAGCAGATCCCTAGCCGGGACAGAACATTATCAGCCCCAGCATTTT.